The clone carrying this TCR beta chain was counted ten times or more. Its antigen is still unknown. Researchers built TCR beta libraries using quantitative 5'-RACE with molecular barcodes. MiXCR, applied by TCRdb to the 5' RACE reads, yields one record per CDR3 protein. The table includes 250,000 or so distinct CDR3 sequences, 24% detected once. The data were taken from a study of CD8 T cells in ankylosing spondylitis. General study points: For ankylosing spondylitis blood, a TCR beta motif of several highly homologous variants appeared characteristic. Matched synovial fluid from ankylosing spondylitis patients was reported to be enriched for disease-linked clones. In the blood and synovial fluid of reactive arthritis, some motif variants had been previously reported.

The sample comprised blood, either unsorted or a sorted T cell fraction (not recorded which). The clonotype originates from a male donor with ankylosing spondylitis or in good health (not recorded which).

CDR3 protein: CSARTGGIQETQYF. For the CDR3, the DNA is TGCAGTGCTAGGACAGGGGGCATTCAAGAGACCCAGTACTTC. This chain uses TRBV20-1 with TRBJ2-5; 10 nucleotides align to TRBD1. V was pared by 3 bases and J by 2 bases, with 3 bases of the junction left unmatched. The CDR3 totals 14 residues. The germline V gene encodes CDR1 DFQATT and CDR2 SNEGSKA (reference sequence).